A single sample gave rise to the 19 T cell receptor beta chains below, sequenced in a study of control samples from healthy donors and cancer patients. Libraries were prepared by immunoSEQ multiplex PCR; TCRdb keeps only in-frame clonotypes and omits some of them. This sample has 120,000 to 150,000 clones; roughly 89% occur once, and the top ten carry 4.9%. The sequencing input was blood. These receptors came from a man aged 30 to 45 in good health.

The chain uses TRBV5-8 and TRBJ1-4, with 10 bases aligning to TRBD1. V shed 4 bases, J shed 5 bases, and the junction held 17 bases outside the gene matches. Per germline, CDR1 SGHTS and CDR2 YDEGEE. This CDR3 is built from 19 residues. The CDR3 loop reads CASSKRPRTGGEGNEKLFF. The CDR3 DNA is TGTGCCAGCAGCAAACGACCTAGGACAGGGGGAGAGGGGAATGAAAAACTGTTTTTT. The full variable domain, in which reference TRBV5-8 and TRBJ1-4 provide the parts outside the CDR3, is EAGVTQSPTHLIKTRGQQATLRCSPISGHTSVYWYQQALGLGLQFLLWYDEGEERNRGNFPPRFSGRQFPNYSSELNVNALELEDSALYLCASSKRPRTGGEGNEKLFFGSGTQLSVL.

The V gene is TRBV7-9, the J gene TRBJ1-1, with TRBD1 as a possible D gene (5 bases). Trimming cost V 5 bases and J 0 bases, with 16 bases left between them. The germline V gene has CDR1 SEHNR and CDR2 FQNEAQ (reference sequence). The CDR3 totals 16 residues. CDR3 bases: TGTGCCAGCAGCCCTCCGGCAGGGCTCATGAACACTGAAGCTTTCTTT. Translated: CASSPPAGLMNTEAFF.

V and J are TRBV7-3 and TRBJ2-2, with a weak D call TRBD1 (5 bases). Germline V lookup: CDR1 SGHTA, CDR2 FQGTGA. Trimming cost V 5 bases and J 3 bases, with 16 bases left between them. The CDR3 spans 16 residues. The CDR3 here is CASSPLGAGYTGELFF. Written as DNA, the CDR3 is TGTGCCAGCAGCCCCCTAGGGGCAGGTTACACCGGGGAGCTGTTTTTT.

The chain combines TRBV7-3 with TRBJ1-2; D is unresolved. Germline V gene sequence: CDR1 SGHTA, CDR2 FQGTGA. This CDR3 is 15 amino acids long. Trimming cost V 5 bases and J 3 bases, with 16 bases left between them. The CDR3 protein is CASSPRPESHYGYTF. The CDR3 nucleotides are TGTGCCAGCAGCCCGCGACCCGAATCCCACTATGGCTACACCTTC.

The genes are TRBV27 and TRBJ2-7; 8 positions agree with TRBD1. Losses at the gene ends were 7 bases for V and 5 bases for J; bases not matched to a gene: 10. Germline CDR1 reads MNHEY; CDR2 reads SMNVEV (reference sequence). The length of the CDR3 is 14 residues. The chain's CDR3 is CASTGQGGKNEQYF. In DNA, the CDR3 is TGTGCCAGCACTGGACAGGGTGGGAAAAACGAGCAGTACTTC.

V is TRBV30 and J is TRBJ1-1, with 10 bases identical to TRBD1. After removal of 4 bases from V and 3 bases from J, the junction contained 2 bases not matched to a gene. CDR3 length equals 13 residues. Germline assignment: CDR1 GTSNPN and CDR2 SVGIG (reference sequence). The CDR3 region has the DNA TGTGCCTGGAAGGGACAGGGGCACACTGAAGCTTTCTTT. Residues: CAWKGQGHTEAFF.

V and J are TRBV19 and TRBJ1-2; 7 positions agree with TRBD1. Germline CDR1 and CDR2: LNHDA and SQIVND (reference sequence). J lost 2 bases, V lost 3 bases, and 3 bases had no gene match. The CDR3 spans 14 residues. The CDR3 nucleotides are TGTGCCAGTAGTATTCGGACAGGCAACTATGGCTACACCTTC. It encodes CASSIRTGNYGYTF.

The DNA for the CDR3 is TGTGCCACCAGCAGCGCGGACAGGGTAGGCAATCAGCCCCAGCATTTT. As protein: CATSSADRVGNQPQHF. The rearrangement links TRBV15 to TRBJ1-5, with 8 bases fitting TRBD1. J was trimmed by 2 bases and V by 3 bases; bases with no gene match: 6. This CDR3 region has 16 residues. Germline-derived CDR1 and CDR2 are LNHNV and YYDKDF (reference sequence).

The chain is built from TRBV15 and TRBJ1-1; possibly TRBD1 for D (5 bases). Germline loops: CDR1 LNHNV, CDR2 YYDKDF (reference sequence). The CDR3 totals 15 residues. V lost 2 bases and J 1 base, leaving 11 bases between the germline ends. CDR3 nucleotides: TGTGCCACCAGCAGACTTACGGGGGGGAACACTGAAGCTTTCTTT. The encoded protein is CATSRLTGGNTEAFF.

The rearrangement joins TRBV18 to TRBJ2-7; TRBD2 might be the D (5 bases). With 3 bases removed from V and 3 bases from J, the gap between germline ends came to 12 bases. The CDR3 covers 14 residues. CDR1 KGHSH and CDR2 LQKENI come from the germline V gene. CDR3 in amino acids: CASSPSLGDYEQYF. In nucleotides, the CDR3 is TGTGCCAGCTCACCCTCCCTCGGGGACTACGAGCAGTACTTC.

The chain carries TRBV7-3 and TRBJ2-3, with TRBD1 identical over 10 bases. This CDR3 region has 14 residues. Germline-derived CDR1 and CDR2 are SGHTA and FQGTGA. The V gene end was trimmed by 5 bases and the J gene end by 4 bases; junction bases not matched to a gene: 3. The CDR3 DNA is TGTGCCAGCAGCAGACAGGGGGCCTCAGATACGCAGTATTTT. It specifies CASSRQGASDTQYF.

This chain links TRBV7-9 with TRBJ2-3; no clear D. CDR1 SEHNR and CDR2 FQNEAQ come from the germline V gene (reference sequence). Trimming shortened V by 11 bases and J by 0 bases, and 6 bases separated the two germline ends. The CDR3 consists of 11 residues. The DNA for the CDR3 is TGTGCCGGTACTAGCACAGATACGCAGTATTTT. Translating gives CAGTSTDTQYF.

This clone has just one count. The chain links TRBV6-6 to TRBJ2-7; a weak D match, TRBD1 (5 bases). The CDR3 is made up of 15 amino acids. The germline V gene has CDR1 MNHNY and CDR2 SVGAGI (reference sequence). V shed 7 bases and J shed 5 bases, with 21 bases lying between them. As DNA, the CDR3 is TGTGCCAGCACTCACCGCAGGGTCATCAACAACGAGCAGTACTTC. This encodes CASTHRRVINNEQYF.

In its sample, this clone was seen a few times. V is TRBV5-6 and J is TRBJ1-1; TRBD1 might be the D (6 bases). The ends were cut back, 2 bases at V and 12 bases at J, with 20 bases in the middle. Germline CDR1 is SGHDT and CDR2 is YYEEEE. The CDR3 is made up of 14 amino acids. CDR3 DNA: TGTGCCAGCAGCTTAACGGGACACTCCCCGGTAACTTTCTTT. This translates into CASSLTGHSPVTFF.

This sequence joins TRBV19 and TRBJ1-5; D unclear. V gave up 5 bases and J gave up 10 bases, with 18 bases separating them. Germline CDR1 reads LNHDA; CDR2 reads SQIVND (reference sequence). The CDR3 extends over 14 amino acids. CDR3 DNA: TGTGCCAGTAGTGTACAATCAGGTGCGTCACCCCAGCATTTT. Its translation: CASSVQSGASPQHF.

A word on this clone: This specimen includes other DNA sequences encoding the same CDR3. CDR3 amino acids: CASSPADYEQYF. In nucleotides, the CDR3 is TGTGCCAGCTCACCGGCAGATTACGAGCAGTACTTC. This rearrangement joins TRBV18 to TRBJ2-7, with D uncertain. From germline, CDR1 is KGHSH and CDR2 LQKENI. The CDR3 is 12 residues long. The V end was cut by 3 bases, the J end by 4 bases, with 7 bases between.

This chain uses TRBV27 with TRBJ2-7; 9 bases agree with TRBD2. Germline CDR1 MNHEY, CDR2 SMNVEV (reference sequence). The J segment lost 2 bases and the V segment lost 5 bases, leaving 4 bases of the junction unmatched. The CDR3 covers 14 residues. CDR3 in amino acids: CASSVGGGAYEQYF. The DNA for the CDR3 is TGTGCCAGCAGTGTAGGCGGGGGGGCCTACGAGCAGTACTTC.

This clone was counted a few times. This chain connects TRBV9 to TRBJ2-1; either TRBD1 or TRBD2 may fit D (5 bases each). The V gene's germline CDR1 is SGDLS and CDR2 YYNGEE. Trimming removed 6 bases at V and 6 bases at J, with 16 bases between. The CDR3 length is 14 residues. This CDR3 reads CASTPTREINEQFF. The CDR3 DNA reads TGTGCCAGCACCCCCACCAGGGAGATCAATGAGCAGTTCTTC.

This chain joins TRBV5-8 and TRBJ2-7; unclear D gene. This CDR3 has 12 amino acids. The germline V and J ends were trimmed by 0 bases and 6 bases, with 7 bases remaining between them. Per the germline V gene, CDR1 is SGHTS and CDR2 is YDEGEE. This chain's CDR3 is CASSLDSAEQYF. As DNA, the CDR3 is TGTGCCAGCAGCTTGGACTCAGCCGAGCAGTACTTC.